These 23 T cell receptor beta chains were sequenced from one sample in a study of T cells after yellow fever vaccination. TCRdb called the 5' RACE reads again in MiXCR, with one record for every CDR3 protein. Among under 300,000 distinct CDR3 sequences listed, less than 7.5% were seen once. This specimen consisted of CD4+ T cells sorted from PBMCs, obtained on the day of the yellow fever booster vaccination. All receptors derive from a man aged 30 to 45 who received the YFV17D yellow fever vaccine.

This clonotype was detected a few times. One junction end disagrees with the germline gene, perhaps due to a read error. The CDR3 loop is CSARLSLRHQDALSF. The CDR3 DNA follows: TGCAGTGCCCGTTTGTCCCTTCGCCACCAGGACGCCTTGTCCTTC. The gene calls are TRBV20-1 and TRBJ2-1, with D uncertain. The length of the CDR3 is 15 residues. Per the germline V gene, CDR1 is DFQATT and CDR2 is SNEGSKA (reference sequence).

This clonotype was counted ten times or more. V gene TRBV7-9 combines with J gene TRBJ1-2; 8 bases fit TRBD1. Germline V CDR1 and CDR2: SEHNR, FQNEAQ (reference sequence). The CDR3 spans 15 residues. V gave up 5 bases and J gave up 6 bases; unmatched junction bases: 11. The CDR3 sequence: CASSRTGGAQDGYTF. The CDR3 DNA reads as TGTGCCAGCAGCCGCACAGGGGGGGCACAGGATGGCTACACCTTC.

This clonotype was found a few times. The V gene is TRBV2, the J gene TRBJ1-2; D may be TRBD1 (5 bases). The germline V gene encodes CDR1 SNHLY and CDR2 FYNNEI. Trimming shortened V by 8 bases and J by 0 bases, and 13 bases separated the two germline ends. The CDR3 contains 14 residues. The CDR3 sequence is CASGTVDANYGYTF. The CDR3, as DNA: TGTGCCAGCGGGACCGTTGACGCTAACTATGGCTACACCTTC.

Ten or more counts support this clonotype. V gene TRBV6-1 combines with J gene TRBJ1-3, with D maybe TRBD1 (5 bases). With 7 bases removed from V and 0 bases from J, the gap between germline ends came to 10 bases. Germline assignment: CDR1 MNHNS and CDR2 SASEGT. The CDR3 extends over 14 amino acids. This CDR3 is CASKRQSSGNTIYF. The CDR3 coding sequence is TGTGCCAGCAAAAGACAGAGCTCTGGAAACACCATATATTTT.

This sequence joins TRBV3-1 and TRBJ2-7; possibly TRBD2 for D (6 bases). Germline V lookup: CDR1 LGHDT, CDR2 YNNKEL (reference sequence). V was trimmed by 1 base and J by 5 bases, leaving 6 bases between them. The CDR3 runs to 12 residues. The CDR3 DNA reads TGTGCCAGCAGCCAAGTAGCGGACGAGCAGTACTTC. Translating gives CASSQVADEQYF.

In its sample, this clonotype was seen a few times. The rearrangement uses TRBV28 and TRBJ2-1; 10 bases agree with TRBD2. The J segment lost 4 bases and the V segment lost 2 bases, leaving 5 bases of the junction unmatched. The CDR3 covers 16 residues. CDR1 MDHEN and CDR2 SYDVKM come from the germline V gene. CDR3 amino acids: CASSLGGTSAYNEQFF. The CDR3, as DNA: TGTGCCAGCAGTTTAGGTGGGACTAGCGCATACAATGAGCAGTTCTTC.

The chain links TRBV7-2 to TRBJ2-7, with a possible D match to TRBD1 (5 bases). The CDR3 sequence is 15 residues long. With 0 bases removed from V and 0 bases from J, the gap between germline ends came to 9 bases. The V gene's germline CDR1 is SGHTA and CDR2 FQGNSA. The CDR3: CASSLAGVLSYEQYF. The CDR3 DNA follows: TGTGCCAGCAGCTTAGCAGGGGTTCTCTCCTACGAGCAGTACTTC.

This clonotype has more than one count but fewer than ten. The chain links TRBV7-8 to TRBJ1-4; 7 bases align to TRBD1. Trimming took 1 base from V and 5 from J; bases not matched to a gene: 4. This CDR3 is 15 amino acids long. Germline assignment: CDR1 SGHVS and CDR2 FQNEAQ. DNA of the CDR3: TGTGCCAGCAGCTTAGAGGGGGCACTAAATGAAAAACTGTTTTTT. Amino acids: CASSLEGALNEKLFF. The whole variable domain, filled in from reference TRBV7-8 and TRBJ1-4, reads GAGVSQSPRYKVAKRGQDVALRCDPISGHVSLFWYQQALGQGPEFLTYFQNEAQLDKSGLPSDRFFAERPEGSVSTLKIQRTQQEDSAVYLCASSLEGALNEKLFFGSGTQLSVL.

The chain combines TRBV20-1 with TRBJ2-2; tentatively, D is TRBD2 (6 bases). The CDR3 loop spans 15 amino acids. The germline CDR1 and CDR2 sequences are DFQATT and SNEGSKA (reference sequence). The germline V and J ends were trimmed by 4 bases and 0 bases, with 12 bases remaining between them. CDR3 region: CSAMGGRTNTGELFF. CDR3 DNA: TGCAGTGCTATGGGTGGGAGGACGAACACCGGGGAGCTGTTTTTT.

The chain employs TRBV4-1 and TRBJ1-4; 8 bases fit TRBD1. CDR1 is MGHRA, CDR2 YSYEKL, per germline. The CDR3 spans 13 residues. The V and J ends lost 9 bases and 8 bases, in that order; junction bases with no gene match: 8. In DNA, the CDR3 is TGCGCCAGTGGACAGGGCGTTCGGGAAAAACTGTTTTTT. It translates to CASGQGVREKLFF.

This clonotype was counted at least ten times. This CDR3 reads CASSPEPRAGGPREQFF. The CDR3 nucleotides read TGTGCCAGCAGCCCAGAACCCCGAGCGGGAGGGCCCCGTGAGCAGTTCTTC. V gene TRBV7-8 combines with J gene TRBJ2-1; TRBD2 agrees at 10 bases. The junction had 16 bases not matched to a gene; V was cut back by 5 bases and J by 9 bases. CDR1 SGHVS and CDR2 FQNEAQ come from the germline V gene. The CDR3 sequence is 17 residues long.

A few counts support this clonotype. The chain carries TRBV9 and TRBJ2-1; D is perhaps TRBD1 (6 bases). The V end lost 4 bases, the J end lost 13 bases, and 21 bases lay between the germline ends. There are 14 residues in the CDR3. CDR1 is SGDLS, CDR2 YYNGEE, per germline. The CDR3 sequence is CASSSNPGDGDQFF. As DNA, the CDR3 is TGTGCCAGCAGCTCCAACCCAGGGGATGGGGACCAGTTCTTC.

The chain has TRBV24-1 and TRBJ2-3; D is possibly TRBD2 (6 bases). V lost 1 base to trimming and J lost 2 bases, with 9 bases between them. The length of the CDR3 is 15 residues. Per germline, CDR1 KGHDR and CDR2 SFDVKD. The DNA of the CDR3 is TGTGCCACCAGTGATTTTGCGGGGCCCACAGATACGCAGTATTTT. Protein product: CATSDFAGPTDTQYF.

The chain recombines TRBV18 with TRBJ2-7; 7 nucleotides line up with TRBD1. V was clipped by 1 base and J by 4 bases; unmatched bases: 13. The CDR3 runs to 17 residues. Germline lookup yields CDR1 KGHSH and CDR2 LQKENI. The CDR3 DNA follows: TGTGCCAGCTCACCACGCGCCAGGGACAGTATAAGTTACGAGCAGTACTTC. This sequence encodes CASSPRARDSISYEQYF. Based on the CDR3 plus reference TRBV18 and TRBJ2-7, the full variable domain is NAGVMQNPRHLVRRRGQEARLRCSPMKGHSHVYWYRQLPEEGLKFMVYLQKENIIDESGMPKERFSAEFPKEGPSILRIQQVVRGDSAAYFCASSPRARDSISYEQYFGPGTRLTVT.

At least ten counts were recorded for this clonotype. The chain carries TRBV6-2 or TRBV6-3 and TRBJ2-1, with 8 bases aligning to TRBD2. The CDR3 extends over 11 amino acids. The germline gives CDR1 MNHEY, CDR2 SVGEGT. With 6 bases clipped from V and 12 bases from J, the junction kept 4 bases outside the gene matches. CDR3 residues: CASSLSGRQFF. The CDR3, as DNA: TGTGCCAGCAGCCTCAGCGGGAGGCAGTTCTTC.

This clonotype was observed at least ten times. The rearrangement uses TRBV6-1 and TRBJ2-7; D may correspond to TRBD1 or TRBD2 (5 bases each). Trimming cost V 8 bases and J 3 bases, with 11 bases left between them. This CDR3 has 12 residues. Germline V gene lookup returns CDR1 MNHNS and CDR2 SASEGT. CDR3 protein: CASSGRNYEQYF. DNA for the CDR3: TGTGCCAGCTCGGGACGGAACTACGAGCAGTACTTC.

This clonotype appeared many times. The V call is TRBV14, the J call TRBJ2-3; the D is unclear. This CDR3 has 13 residues. Per the germline V gene, CDR1 is SGHDN and CDR2 is FVKESK. V lost 2 bases to trimming and J lost 5 bases, with 8 bases between them. CDR3 in DNA: TGTGCCAGCAGCCAACTCTCCGAAGATACGCAGTATTTT. This translates into CASSQLSEDTQYF.

The rearrangement links TRBV18 to TRBJ2-3; D is possibly TRBD2 (5 bases). The CDR3 is 14 amino acids. Germline V lookup: CDR1 KGHSH, CDR2 LQKENI. Trimming shortened V by 5 bases and J by 2 bases, and 11 bases separated the two germline ends. The CDR3 sequence is CASSEDSTTDTQYF. The CDR3 bases are TGTGCCAGCTCAGAGGACTCTACCACAGATACGCAGTATTTT.

The gene calls are TRBV7-2 and TRBJ2-3, with no clear D. The CDR3 covers 12 residues. CDR1 and CDR2 (germline): SGHTA, FQGNSA. Trimming removed 5 bases at V and 7 bases at J, with 10 bases between. CDR3 amino acids: CASSPLRNTQYF. CDR3 sequence (DNA): TGTGCCAGCAGCCCCCTAAGGAATACGCAGTATTTT.

This clonotype was seen only a few times. This rearrangement joins TRBV5-6 to TRBJ1-1; the D gene is possibly TRBD1 (6 bases). The CDR3 runs 14 residues. Trimming removed 1 base from V and 4 bases from J, with 11 bases in between. The germline V gene encodes CDR1 SGHDT and CDR2 YYEEEE. The CDR3 region is CASSLRGRGTEAFF. The CDR3 DNA sequence: TGTGCCAGCAGCTTGAGGGGGAGAGGCACTGAAGCTTTCTTT.

At least ten counts were recorded for this clonotype. The CDR3: CASSFRTGSGANVLTF. CDR3 DNA: TGCGCCAGCAGCTTTAGAACGGGCTCTGGGGCCAACGTCCTGACTTTC. The chain combines TRBV5-1 with TRBJ2-6, with D uncertain. The ends were cut back, 2 bases at V and 0 bases at J, with 9 bases in the middle. From germline, CDR1 is SGHRS and CDR2 YFSETQ. This CDR3 region has 16 residues.

This clonotype has just a few counts. The chain uses TRBV5-6 and TRBJ2-5; TRBD2 is a possible D gene (6 bases). The CDR3 has 13 amino acids. The germline V gene encodes CDR1 SGHDT and CDR2 YYEEEE. V was cut by 0 bases and J by 8 bases, with 11 bases left in between. DNA of the CDR3: TGTGCCAGCAGCTTGGCCGACGGGGGAACCCAGTACTTC. The encoded protein is CASSLADGGTQYF.

The V gene is TRBV3-1, the J gene TRBJ2-2, with D perhaps given as TRBD1 or TRBD2 (5 bases each). The CDR3 contains 16 residues. V lost 6 bases and J 2 bases, leaving 16 bases between the germline ends. Germline V gene data show CDR1 as LGHDT and CDR2 as YNNKEL (reference sequence). CDR3 bases: TGTGCCAGCAGTGGAACCGGGACGATTAACACCGGGGAGCTGTTTTTT. Translating it yields CASSGTGTINTGELFF.